This T cell receptor (beta chain) was recovered during a study of blood T cell repertoires in COVID-19. In the study overall: Sites across the United States, Italy and Spain contributed samples from acute and convalescent COVID-19.

Trimming removed 1 base from V and 0 bases from J, with 7 bases in between. This CDR3 spans 15 amino acids. Germline V gene lookup returns CDR1 MGHRA and CDR2 YSYEKL. Authors' analysis steps: Estimates of nucleated cell counts were drawn from the amplification of reference gene primers. The repertoire was sequenced with immunoSEQ multiplex PCR; TCRdb's copy has only in-frame clones and lacks some. V, J and clone size reflect that table, while D and trimming were determined from the DNA. The sample contains roughly 300,000 clones, almost 85% of which appear only once. The chain links TRBV4-1 to TRBJ1-5, with D unclear. This sequence was found in a human donor in a cohort sampled during active COVID-19. The sequenced sample consisted of peripheral blood. CDR3 sequence: CASSQGAVSNQPQHF. CDR3 in DNA: TGCGCCAGCAGCCAAGGGGCCGTTAGCAATCAGCCCCAGCATTTT.